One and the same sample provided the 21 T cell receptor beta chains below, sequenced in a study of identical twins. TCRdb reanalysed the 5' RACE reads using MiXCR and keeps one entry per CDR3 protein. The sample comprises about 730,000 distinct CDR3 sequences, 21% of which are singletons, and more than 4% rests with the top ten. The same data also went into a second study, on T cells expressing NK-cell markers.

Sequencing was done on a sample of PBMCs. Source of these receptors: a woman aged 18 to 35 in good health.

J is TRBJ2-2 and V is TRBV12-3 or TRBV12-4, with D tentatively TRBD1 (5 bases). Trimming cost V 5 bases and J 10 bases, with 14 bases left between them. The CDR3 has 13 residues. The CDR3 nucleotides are TGTGCCAGCAGTCTTCACCGACAGTTGGAGCTGTTTTTT. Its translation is CASSLHRQLELFF.

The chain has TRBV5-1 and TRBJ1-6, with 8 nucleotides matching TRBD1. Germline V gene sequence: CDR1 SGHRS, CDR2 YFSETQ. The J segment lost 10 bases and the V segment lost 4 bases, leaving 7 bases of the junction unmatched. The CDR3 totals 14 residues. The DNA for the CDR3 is TGCGCCAGCAGCGGGGGACAGGCCGACTCACCCCTCCACTTT. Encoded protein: CASSGGQADSPLHF.

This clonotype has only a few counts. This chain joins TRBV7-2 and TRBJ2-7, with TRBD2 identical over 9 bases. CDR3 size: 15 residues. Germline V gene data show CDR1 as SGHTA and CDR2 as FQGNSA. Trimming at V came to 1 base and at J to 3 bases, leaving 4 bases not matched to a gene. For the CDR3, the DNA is TGTGCCAGCAGCTTAGGACTAGCGGAGATCTACGAGCAGTACTTC. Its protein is CASSLGLAEIYEQYF.

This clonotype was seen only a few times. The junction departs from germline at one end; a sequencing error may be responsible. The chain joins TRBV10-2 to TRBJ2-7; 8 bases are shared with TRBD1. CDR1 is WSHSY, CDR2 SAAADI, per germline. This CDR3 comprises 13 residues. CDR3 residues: CASTDRVSHEQYF. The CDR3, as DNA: TGCGCCAGCACGGACAGGGTCTCCCACGAGCAGTACTTC.

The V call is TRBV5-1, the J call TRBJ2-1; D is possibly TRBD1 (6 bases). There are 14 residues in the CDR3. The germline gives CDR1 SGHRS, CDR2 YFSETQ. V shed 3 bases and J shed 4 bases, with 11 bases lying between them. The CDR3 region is CASSSRTVYNEQFF. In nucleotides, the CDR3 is TGCGCCAGCAGCTCCAGGACAGTATACAATGAGCAGTTCTTC.

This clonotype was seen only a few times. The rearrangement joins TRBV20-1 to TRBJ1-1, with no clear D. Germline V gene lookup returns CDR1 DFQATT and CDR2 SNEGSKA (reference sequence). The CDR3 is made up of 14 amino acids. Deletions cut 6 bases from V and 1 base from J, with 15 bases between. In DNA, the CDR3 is TGCAGTGCCGGGCGGACCGTTCGGAACACTGAAGCTTTCTTT. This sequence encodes CSAGRTVRNTEAFF.

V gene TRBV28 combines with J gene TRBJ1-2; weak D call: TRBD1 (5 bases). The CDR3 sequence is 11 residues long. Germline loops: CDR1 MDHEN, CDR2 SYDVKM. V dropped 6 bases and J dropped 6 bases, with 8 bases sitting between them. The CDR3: CASRQGDGYTF. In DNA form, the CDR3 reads TGTGCCAGCAGGCAGGGTGATGGCTACACCTTC.

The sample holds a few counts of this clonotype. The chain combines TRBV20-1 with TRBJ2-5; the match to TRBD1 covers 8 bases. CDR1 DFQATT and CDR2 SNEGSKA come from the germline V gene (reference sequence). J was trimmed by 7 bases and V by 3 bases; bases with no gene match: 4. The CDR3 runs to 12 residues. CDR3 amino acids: CSASGQGGTQYF. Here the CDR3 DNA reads TGCAGTGCTAGTGGACAGGGCGGGACCCAGTACTTC.

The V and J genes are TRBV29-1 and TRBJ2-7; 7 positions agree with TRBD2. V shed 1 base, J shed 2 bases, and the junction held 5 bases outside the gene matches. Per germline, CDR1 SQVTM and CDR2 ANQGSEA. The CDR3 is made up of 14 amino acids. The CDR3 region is CSVEGREFPYEQYF. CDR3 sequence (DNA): TGCAGCGTTGAAGGGCGGGAGTTTCCCTACGAGCAGTACTTC.

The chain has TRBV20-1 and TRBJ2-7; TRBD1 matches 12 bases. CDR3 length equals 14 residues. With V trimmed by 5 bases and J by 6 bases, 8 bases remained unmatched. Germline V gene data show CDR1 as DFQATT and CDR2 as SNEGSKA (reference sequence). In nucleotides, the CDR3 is TGCAGTGCTGACCGGGACAGGGGGCTTGGCGAGCAGTACTTC. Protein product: CSADRDRGLGEQYF.

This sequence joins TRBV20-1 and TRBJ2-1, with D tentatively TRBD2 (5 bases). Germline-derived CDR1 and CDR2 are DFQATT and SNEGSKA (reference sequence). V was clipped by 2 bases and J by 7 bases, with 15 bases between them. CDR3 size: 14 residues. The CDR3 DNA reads TGCAGTGCTAGACTGGCCCTCGGGGTGAATGAGCAGTTCTTC. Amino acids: CSARLALGVNEQFF.

This CDR3 is CASGTGPVEEQYF. The CDR3 DNA reads as TGTGCTAGTGGGACAGGGCCAGTAGAAGAGCAGTACTTC. The chain couples TRBV12-5 to TRBJ2-7; 7 bases fit TRBD1. The CDR3 contains 13 residues. V gave up 6 bases and J gave up 7 bases; unmatched junction bases: 9. Germline V lookup: CDR1 LGHNT, CDR2 FRNRAP. Looking up the rest from reference TRBV12-5 and TRBJ2-7 gives the full variable domain: DARVTQTPRHKVTEMGQEVTMRCQPILGHNTVFWYRQTMMQGLELLAYFRNRAPLDDSGMPKDRFSAEMPDATLATLKIQPSEPRDSAVYFCASGTGPVEEQYFGPGTRLTVT.

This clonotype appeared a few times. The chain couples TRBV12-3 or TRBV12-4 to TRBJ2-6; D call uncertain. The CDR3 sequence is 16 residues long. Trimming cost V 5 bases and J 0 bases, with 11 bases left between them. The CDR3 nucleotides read TGTGCCAGCAGTACTGCCATGGGCTCTGGGGCCAACGTCCTGACTTTC. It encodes CASSTAMGSGANVLTF.

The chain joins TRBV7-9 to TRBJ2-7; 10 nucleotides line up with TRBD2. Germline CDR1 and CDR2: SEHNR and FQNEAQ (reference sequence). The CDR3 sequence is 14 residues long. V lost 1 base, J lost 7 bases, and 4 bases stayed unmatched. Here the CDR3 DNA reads TGTGCCAGCAGCTTAGAGCTACTAGCGGGGGAGCAGTACTTC. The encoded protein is CASSLELLAGEQYF. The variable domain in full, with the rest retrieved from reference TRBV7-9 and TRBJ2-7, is DTGVSQNPRHKITKRGQNVTFRCDPISEHNRLYWYRQTLGQGPEFLTYFQNEAQLEKSRLLSDRFSAERPKGSFSTLEIQRTEQGDSAMYLCASSLELLAGEQYFGPGTRLTVT.

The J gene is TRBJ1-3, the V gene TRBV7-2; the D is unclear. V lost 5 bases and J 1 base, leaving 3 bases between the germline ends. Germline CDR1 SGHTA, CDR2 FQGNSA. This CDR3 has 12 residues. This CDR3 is CASSKSGNTIYF. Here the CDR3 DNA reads TGTGCCAGCAGCAAATCTGGAAACACCATATATTTT.

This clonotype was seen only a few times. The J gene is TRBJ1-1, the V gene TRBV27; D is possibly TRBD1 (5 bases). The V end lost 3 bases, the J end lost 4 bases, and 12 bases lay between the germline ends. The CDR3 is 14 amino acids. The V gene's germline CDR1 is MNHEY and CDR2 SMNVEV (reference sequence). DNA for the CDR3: TGTGCCAGCAGTTTGAGGAGGGGCTTCACTGAAGCTTTCTTT. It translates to CASSLRRGFTEAFF.

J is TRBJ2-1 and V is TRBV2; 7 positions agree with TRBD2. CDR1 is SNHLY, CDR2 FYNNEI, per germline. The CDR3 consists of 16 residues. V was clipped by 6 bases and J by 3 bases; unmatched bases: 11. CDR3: CASSGEGSGYYNEQFF. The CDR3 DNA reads TGTGCCAGCAGCGGAGAGGGTAGCGGGTACTACAATGAGCAGTTCTTC.

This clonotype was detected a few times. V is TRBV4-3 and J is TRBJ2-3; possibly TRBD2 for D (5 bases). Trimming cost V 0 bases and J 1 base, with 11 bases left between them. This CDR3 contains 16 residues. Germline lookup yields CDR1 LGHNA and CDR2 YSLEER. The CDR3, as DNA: TGCGCCAGCAGCCAAGAGACCGGGGTTCGCACAGATACGCAGTATTTT. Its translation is CASSQETGVRTDTQYF.

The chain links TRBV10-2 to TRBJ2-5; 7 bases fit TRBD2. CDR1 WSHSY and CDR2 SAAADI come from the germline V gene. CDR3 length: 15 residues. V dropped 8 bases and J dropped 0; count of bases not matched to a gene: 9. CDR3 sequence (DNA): TGCGCCAGCCAAGCCCTGGGGGGGTACCAAGAGACCCAGTACTTC. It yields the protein CASQALGGYQETQYF.

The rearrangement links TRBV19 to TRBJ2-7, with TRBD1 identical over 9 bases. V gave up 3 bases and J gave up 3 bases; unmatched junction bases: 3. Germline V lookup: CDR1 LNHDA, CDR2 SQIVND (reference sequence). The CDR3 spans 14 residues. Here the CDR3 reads CASSMWGQGYEQYF. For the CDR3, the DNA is TGTGCCAGTAGTATGTGGGGACAGGGCTACGAGCAGTACTTC.

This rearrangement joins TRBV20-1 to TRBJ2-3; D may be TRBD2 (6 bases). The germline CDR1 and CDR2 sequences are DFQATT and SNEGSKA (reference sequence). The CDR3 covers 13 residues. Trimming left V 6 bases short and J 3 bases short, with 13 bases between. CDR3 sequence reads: CSAREGRTDTQYF. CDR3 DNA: TGCAGTGCCAGGGAAGGGAGGACAGATACGCAGTATTTT.